This T cell receptor (beta chain) was captured in a study of cytomegalovirus exposure and HLA in healthy donors. Study-level findings and limits: Per a prior analysis, the majority of TCR beta V segments were productive roughly 87% or roughly 30% of the time. Sequencing likely produced, as an artifact, a cluster of highly shared sequence variants.

V was trimmed by 0 bases and J by 14 bases, leaving 20 bases between them. CDR1 is GTSNPN, CDR2 SVGIG, per germline (reference sequence). The CDR3 spans 14 residues. Comment on this clone: Its antigen is not identified.

Primers for the PCR totalled 60 Vbeta and 13 Jbeta. TCRdb's table, derived via immunoSEQ multiplex PCR, lists solely in-frame clones and lacks some. The profile shows approximately 46,000 clones, 70% to 80% of them singletons. These donors, healthy bone marrow donors, were studied. This chain connects TRBV30 to TRBJ2-1; TRBD1 is a possible D gene (6 bases). Sample: PBMCs. This TCR derives from a man aged 30 to 39 in good health and CMV-seronegative. Here the CDR3 DNA reads TGTGCCTGGAGTGTAGGGGGTTGGGCTCACGAGAAGTTCTTC. Translated, it gives CAWSVGGWAHEKFF.